Shown below are 8 T cell receptor beta chains from a single sample sequenced in a study of beta chain features in type 1 diabetes. Broader study findings: The study found moderately but significantly shorter TCRB CDR3s in all four CD4+ subsets of Type 1 diabetes patients.

Reverse transcription of all isolated RNA meant that expressed TCRB transcripts were sequenced. Clones were read by immunoSEQ multiplex PCR, and TCRdb kept only the in-frame ones, dropping some. The sample lists about 160,000 clones; about 9% were seen once. For these TCRs, the target antigens are not known. Sequenced: central memory CD4+ T cells from blood. The receptors were gathered from a woman between 18 and 29 years old with type 1 diabetes.

This clone has more than one count but fewer than ten. The V call is TRBV10-3, the J call TRBJ2-3; 8 nucleotides agree with TRBD1. This CDR3 is 14 amino acids long. Germline V lookup: CDR1 ENHRY, CDR2 SYGVKD. V lost 4 bases and J lost 4; bases outside the gene matches: 4. The CDR3 spells CAISGQGNADTQYF. CDR3 DNA: TGTGCCATCAGTGGACAGGGGAACGCAGATACGCAGTATTTT.

This clone was counted between two and nine times. The chain carries TRBV13 and TRBJ2-7; the D gene is possibly TRBD2 (6 bases). V was cut by 2 bases and J by 6 bases, with 17 bases left in between. The CDR3 runs 15 residues. From germline, CDR1 is PRHDT and CDR2 FYEKMQ (reference sequence). The CDR3 protein is CASSLTGTPGGEQYF. The CDR3 DNA reads TGTGCCAGCAGCTTAACCGGGACTCCCGGGGGCGAGCAGTACTTC.

The chain uses TRBV7-8 and TRBJ1-2; 11 bases are a match to TRBD1. V lost 2 bases and J lost 6; bases outside the gene matches: 5. The CDR3 spans 15 residues. Per germline, CDR1 SGHVS and CDR2 FQNEAQ. The CDR3 loop is CASSLTPGQGDGYTF. The CDR3 bases are TGTGCCAGCAGCTTAACTCCGGGACAGGGGGATGGCTACACCTTC.

This clone was seen a few times. The gene calls are TRBV4-3 and TRBJ2-5; D is undetermined. The germline V gene encodes CDR1 LGHNA and CDR2 YSLEER. This CDR3 has 13 residues. V shed 0 bases and J shed 7 bases, with 9 bases lying between them. CDR3 sequence: CASSQDDRGTQYF. In DNA, the CDR3 is TGCGCCAGCAGCCAAGACGACCGCGGGACCCAGTACTTC.

This clone was seen more than once but under ten times. V is TRBV19 and J is TRBJ1-1; perhaps TRBD1 as D (6 bases). The CDR3 loop spans 13 amino acids. V shed 9 bases and J shed 0 bases, with 11 bases lying between them. In germline, CDR1 is LNHDA, CDR2 SQIVND (reference sequence). CDR3 protein: CASQDSMNTEAFF. The CDR3, as DNA: TGTGCCAGCCAGGACAGCATGAACACTGAAGCTTTCTTT.

This sequence joins TRBV30 and TRBJ1-3; D is perhaps TRBD1 (5 bases). Germline CDR1 GTSNPN, CDR2 SVGIG (reference sequence). This CDR3 has 16 amino acids. V lost 4 bases, J lost 0 bases, and 16 bases lay in between. CDR3 DNA: TGTGCCTGGACCGGGACTTTGTTGAGCTCTGGAAACACCATATATTTT. The encoded protein is CAWTGTLLSSGNTIYF.

Worth noting for this clone: The sample holds other DNA sequences that translate to the same CDR3. CDR3 in amino acids: CASSSRQGGQPQHF. CDR3 DNA sequence: TGTGCCAGCAGTTCCAGGCAGGGGGGTCAGCCCCAGCATTTT. The chain recombines TRBV6-5 with TRBJ1-5; the match to TRBD1 covers 7 bases. CDR3 length: 14 amino acids. Unmatched junction bases numbered 6, after V lost 4 bases and J lost 6 bases. The V gene's germline CDR1 is MNHEY and CDR2 SVGAGI.

This clone was recorded a few times. This chain uses TRBV5-1 with TRBJ2-1, with no clear D. Germline lookup yields CDR1 SGHRS and CDR2 YFSETQ. The V end lost 0 bases, the J end lost 10 bases, and 5 bases lay between the germline ends. CDR3 length: 11 amino acids. The CDR3, as DNA: TGCGCCAGCAGCTTGGGTAGAGAGCAGTTCTTC. Protein product: CASSLGREQFF. The full variable domain, rest sourced from reference TRBV5-1 and TRBJ2-1, is KAGVTQTPRYLIKTRGQQVTLSCSPISGHRSVSWYQQTPGQGLQFLFEYFSETQRNKGNFPGRFSGRQFSNSRSEMNVSTLELGDSALYLCASSLGREQFFGPGTRLTVL.